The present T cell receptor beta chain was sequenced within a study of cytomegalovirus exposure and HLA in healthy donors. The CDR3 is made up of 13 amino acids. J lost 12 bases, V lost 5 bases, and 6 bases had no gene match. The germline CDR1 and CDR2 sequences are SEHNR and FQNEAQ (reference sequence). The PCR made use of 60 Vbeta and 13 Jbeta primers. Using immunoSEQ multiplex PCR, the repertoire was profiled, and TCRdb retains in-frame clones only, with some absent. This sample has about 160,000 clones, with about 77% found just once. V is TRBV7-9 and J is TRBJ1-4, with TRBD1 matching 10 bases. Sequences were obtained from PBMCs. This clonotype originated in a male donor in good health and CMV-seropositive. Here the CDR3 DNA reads TGTGCCAGCAGCGACGACGACAGGGGGCAACTGTTTTTT. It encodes CASSDDDRGQLFF. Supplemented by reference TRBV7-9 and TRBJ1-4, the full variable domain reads DTGVSQNPRHKITKRGQNVTFRCDPISEHNRLYWYRQTLGQGPEFLTYFQNEAQLEKSRLLSDRFSAERPKGSFSTLEIQRTEQGDSAMYLCASSDDDRGQLFFGSGTQLSVL.